This TCR beta chain is from a study of early T cells in non-severe SARS-CoV-2 infection. Across the study: It was bulk RNA from unsorted whole blood that was sequenced, and the chains were unpaired. Findings of the study overall: Anti-spike CD8 responses were favored by VDJdb matching, which missed private and CD4 specificities.

In this sample, this clonotype turned up many times. Its antigen is not known. Researchers tagged individual cDNA molecules with unique molecular identifiers. TCRdb reprocessed the 5' RACE reads with MiXCR, giving one entry per CDR3 protein. The table includes roughly 32,000 distinct CDR3 sequences, 5% to 7% detected once. Trimming removed 4 bases from V and 7 bases from J; junction bases left unmatched: 4. Germline-derived CDR1 and CDR2 are MDHEN and SYDVKM. The CDR3 has 15 amino acids. The origin of this receptor is an adult who was a healthcare worker with PCR-confirmed SARS-CoV-2 infection or an uninfected control (not recorded which). The sequenced sample consisted of whole blood. The gene calls are TRBV28 and TRBJ2-1, with 13 bases identical to TRBD2. The CDR3 sequence is CASSSRLAGGNEQFF. The CDR3 DNA reads as TGTGCCAGCAGTTCCCGACTAGCGGGGGGTAATGAGCAGTTCTTC.